The 31 T cell receptor beta chains below all came from one sample that was sequenced in a study of cytomegalovirus exposure and HLA in healthy donors. PCR primers comprised 60 Vbeta and 13 Jbeta primers. This table comes from immunoSEQ multiplex PCR, and its TCRdb copy is limited to in-frame clones, with some not included. The sample consists of approximately 75,000 clones, 80% to 90% of them appearing once. Sequenced sample: PBMCs. The receptors stem from a man in his 70s in good health and CMV-seropositive.

V gene TRBV13 combines with J gene TRBJ1-5; unclear D gene. The CDR3 extends over 15 amino acids. V was clipped by 5 bases and J by 1 base, with 12 bases between them. In germline, CDR1 is PRHDT, CDR2 FYEKMQ (reference sequence). CDR3 sequence: CASSQRHVSNQPQHF. In DNA form, the CDR3 reads TGTGCCAGCAGCCAGAGACATGTCAGCAATCAGCCCCAGCATTTT.

V usage is TRBV6-5 and J usage is TRBJ2-7; 7 nucleotides agree with TRBD1. This CDR3 is 15 amino acids long. Germline CDR1 and CDR2: MNHEY and SVGAGI. V gave up 0 bases and J gave up 2 bases; unmatched junction bases: 4. The DNA of the CDR3 is TGTGCCAGCAGTTACTCGGGACAGTTCCCCTACGAGCAGTACTTC. It yields the protein CASSYSGQFPYEQYF.

The rearrangement uses TRBV30 and TRBJ2-5; tentatively, D is TRBD1 (6 bases). The V gene lost 5 bases and the J gene lost 1 base, with 11 bases spanning the gap. The CDR3 totals 13 residues. Germline V gene lookup returns CDR1 GTSNPN and CDR2 SVGIG (reference sequence). The CDR3: CAWAPGAQETQYF. CDR3 DNA sequence: TGTGCCTGGGCCCCAGGGGCCCAAGAGACCCAGTACTTC.

The genes are TRBV7-3 and TRBJ1-2, with D tentatively TRBD1 (6 bases). CDR3 length equals 15 residues. V lost 5 bases and J 8 bases, leaving 21 bases between the germline ends. Germline V lookup: CDR1 SGHTA, CDR2 FQGTGA. This CDR3 reads CASSARGGDSQGYTF. The CDR3 bases are TGTGCCAGCAGCGCGAGGGGGGGCGATTCCCAAGGCTACACCTTC.

The chain recombines TRBV5-1 with TRBJ1-6, with a tentative D call TRBD1 (6 bases). From germline, CDR1 is SGHRS and CDR2 YFSETQ. Trimming removed 6 bases at V and 6 bases at J, with 19 bases between. The CDR3 loop spans 16 amino acids. CDR3 bases: TGCGCCAGCACCAGGGGCAGCGGTTCAGCTAATTCACCCCTCCACTTT. Protein: CASTRGSGSANSPLHF.

V usage is TRBV6-5 and J usage is TRBJ1-1; the D gene is possibly TRBD1 (5 bases). V was pared by 1 base and J by 3 bases, with 9 bases between. The germline CDR1 and CDR2 sequences are MNHEY and SVGAGI. This CDR3 spans 14 amino acids. The CDR3 here is CASSYLGEDTEAFF. The CDR3 DNA sequence: TGTGCCAGCAGTTACTTAGGGGAGGACACTGAAGCTTTCTTT.

The gene calls are TRBV5-8 and TRBJ1-4; TRBD1 agrees at 9 bases. Germline CDR1 and CDR2: SGHTS and YDEGEE. The CDR3 consists of 14 residues. The ends lost 5 bases at V and 6 bases at J; junction bases unmatched: 5. CDR3 bases: TGTGCCAGCAGATCGGGACAGGGTCATGAAAAACTGTTTTTT. Translated: CASRSGQGHEKLFF.

V gene TRBV6-5 combines with J gene TRBJ1-1; the D gene is possibly TRBD1 (6 bases). Germline CDR1 and CDR2: MNHEY and SVGAGI. The CDR3 spans 15 residues. V was trimmed by 6 bases and J by 4 bases, leaving 18 bases between them. DNA of the CDR3: TGTGCCAGCAGCTCCCTAGGACAGCTCCGCACTGAAGCTTTCTTT. Amino acids: CASSSLGQLRTEAFF.

The chain couples TRBV11-2 to TRBJ2-2, with a tentative D call TRBD2 (5 bases). Trimming took 3 bases from V and 5 from J, leaving 7 bases between them. CDR1 and CDR2 (germline): SGHAT, FQNNGV. The CDR3 has 13 amino acids. Here the CDR3 DNA reads TGTGCCAGCAGCTTTGAGGGTACCGGGGAGCTGTTTTTT. It specifies CASSFEGTGELFF.

The rearrangement joins TRBV9 to TRBJ2-3, with D possibly matching TRBD2 (6 bases). This CDR3 comprises 14 residues. V lost 3 bases and J lost 2, with 10 bases in between. Per germline, CDR1 SGDLS and CDR2 YYNGEE. CDR3 nucleotide sequence: TGTGCCAGCAGCGCGGGACTGCACACAGATACGCAGTATTTT. The encoded protein is CASSAGLHTDTQYF. Full variable domain (rest looked up from reference TRBV9 and TRBJ2-3): DSGVTQTPKHLITATGQRVTLRCSPRSGDLSVYWYQQSLDQGLQFLIQYYNGEERAKGNILERFSAQQFPDLHSELNLSSLELGDSALYFCASSAGLHTDTQYFGPGTRLTVL.

The V gene is TRBV10-1, the J gene TRBJ2-3, with D hard to call. CDR3 length: 13 residues. Germline V lookup: CDR1 WNHNN, CDR2 SYGVQD (reference sequence). With 3 bases removed from V and 0 bases from J, the gap between germline ends came to 4 bases. The CDR3 is CASSESSTDTQYF. The CDR3, as DNA: TGCGCCAGCAGTGAATCTAGCACAGATACGCAGTATTTT.

The rearrangement joins TRBV11-1 to TRBJ1-2; D gene unclear. The CDR3 has 15 residues. Trimming stripped 1 base from V and 0 bases from J, with 9 bases between. The germline gives CDR1 SGHAT, CDR2 FQDESV (reference sequence). CDR3 sequence: CASSLDSISNYGYTF. The CDR3, as DNA: TGTGCCAGCAGCTTAGACAGCATATCTAACTATGGCTACACCTTC.

This clone was counted once. The V gene is TRBV5-1, the J gene TRBJ2-7; possibly TRBD2 for D (5 bases). Germline CDR1 SGHRS, CDR2 YFSETQ. V lost 5 bases and J 1 base, leaving 22 bases between the germline ends. There are 17 residues in the CDR3. The CDR3 nucleotides are TGCGCCAGCAGGCCTAACCGGGATCCGTTAAATTCCTACGAGCAGTACTTC. It yields the protein CASRPNRDPLNSYEQYF.

V gene TRBV5-1 combines with J gene TRBJ1-2; no definite D call. Germline CDR1 reads SGHRS; CDR2 reads YFSETQ. V was cut by 0 bases and J by 8 bases, with 17 bases left in between. The CDR3 runs 15 residues. The DNA of the CDR3 is TGCGCCAGCAGCTTGGTTGGCGGCAGCCCCTGGGGCTACACCTTC. Encoded protein: CASSLVGGSPWGYTF.

This clone was found a few times. The chain combines TRBV5-6 with TRBJ1-1, with a tentative D call TRBD1 (5 bases). This CDR3 contains 14 residues. Germline CDR1 SGHDT, CDR2 YYEEEE. V dropped 5 bases and J dropped 5 bases, with 16 bases sitting between them. The CDR3: CASRTDSSRTEAFF. The CDR3 nucleotides read TGTGCCAGCAGGACTGACAGTTCGCGGACTGAAGCTTTCTTT.

V is TRBV18 and J is TRBJ2-2; tentatively, D is TRBD2 (5 bases). The CDR3 is 16 residues long. Germline V gene lookup returns CDR1 KGHSH and CDR2 LQKENI. Between the trimmed V and J ends, which lost 2 bases and 0 bases, there was a span of 10 bases. This CDR3 is CASSPVDGTNTGELFF. Here the CDR3 DNA reads TGTGCCAGCTCACCAGTCGACGGGACGAACACCGGGGAGCTGTTTTTT.

The genes are TRBV2 and TRBJ2-3; 7 bases are shared with TRBD1. V gave up 6 bases and J gave up 0 bases; unmatched junction bases: 3. Per germline, CDR1 SNHLY and CDR2 FYNNEI. The CDR3 sequence is 14 residues long. CDR3 sequence: CASSRQGSTDTQYF. The CDR3 DNA reads TGTGCCAGCAGCAGACAGGGTAGCACAGATACGCAGTATTTT.

This chain uses TRBV6-1 with TRBJ2-1; 8 nucleotides line up with TRBD1. In germline, CDR1 is MNHNS, CDR2 SASEGT. This CDR3 comprises 13 residues. J lost 7 bases, V lost 6 bases, and 5 bases had no gene match. DNA of the CDR3: TGTGCCAGCAGGACAGGGGCGAGGAATGAGCAGTTCTTC. Encoded protein: CASRTGARNEQFF.

The chain links TRBV2 to TRBJ2-7; 7 bases are shared with TRBD1. Germline loops: CDR1 SNHLY, CDR2 FYNNEI. The CDR3 runs to 15 residues. V lost 7 bases and J lost 1; bases outside the gene matches: 10. In DNA, the CDR3 is TGTGCCAGCACTCCTCGGGACAGTTGGTCCTACGAGCAGTACTTC. This sequence encodes CASTPRDSWSYEQYF. The whole variable domain, filled in from reference TRBV2 and TRBJ2-7, reads EPEVTQTPSHQVTQMGQEVILRCVPISNHLYFYWYRQILGQKVEFLVSFYNNEISEKSEIFDDQFSVERPDGSNFTLKIRSTKLEDSAMYFCASTPRDSWSYEQYFGPGTRLTVT.

The rearrangement links TRBV28 to TRBJ2-1; the match to TRBD2 covers 7 bases. Germline V lookup: CDR1 MDHEN, CDR2 SYDVKM. The CDR3 is made up of 13 amino acids. After removal of 6 bases from V and 8 bases from J, the junction contained 7 bases not matched to a gene. The CDR3 loop is CASRHQRDDEQFF. The CDR3 DNA sequence: TGTGCCAGCAGACACCAGCGGGATGATGAGCAGTTCTTC.

The V gene is TRBV5-6, the J gene TRBJ1-2; D gene unclear. CDR1 SGHDT and CDR2 YYEEEE come from the germline V gene. The CDR3 spans 12 residues. V lost 0 bases, J lost 7 bases, and 7 bases lay in between. The CDR3 loop is CASSLVAGGYTF. In DNA form, the CDR3 reads TGTGCCAGCAGCTTGGTGGCGGGTGGCTACACCTTC.

The genes are TRBV28 and TRBJ1-5, with 9 positions matching TRBD1. The CDR3 is made up of 15 amino acids. Unmatched junction bases numbered 8, after V lost 7 bases and J lost 4 bases. Germline V gene lookup returns CDR1 MDHEN and CDR2 SYDVKM. In nucleotides, the CDR3 is TGTGCCAGCATTCCGCCGGGACAGGGAAATCAGCCCCAGCATTTT. Translating it yields CASIPPGQGNQPQHF.

The rearrangement links TRBV10-3 to TRBJ2-7, with 9 positions matching TRBD2. Trimming at V came to 6 bases and at J to 2 bases, leaving 5 bases not matched to a gene. Looked up from germline, CDR1 is ENHRY and CDR2 is SYGVKD. CDR3 size: 14 residues. The CDR3 sequence: CAIRSGGQTYEQYF. The DNA for the CDR3 is TGTGCCATCAGGAGCGGGGGGCAGACCTACGAGCAGTACTTC.

The rearrangement joins TRBV29-1 to TRBJ2-5, with 9 bases matching TRBD2. V dropped 7 bases and J dropped 2; count of bases not matched to a gene: 5. The CDR3 is 13 amino acids. Germline CDR1 SQVTM, CDR2 ANQGSEA. The CDR3, as DNA: TGCAGCGGTAGCGGGAGTAGGCAAGAGACCCAGTACTTC. Translation gives CSGSGSRQETQYF.

The gene calls are TRBV28 and TRBJ1-5; 7 bases align to TRBD1. CDR3 length: 13 amino acids. Trimming at V came to 6 bases and at J to 4 bases, leaving 3 bases not matched to a gene. Per the germline V gene, CDR1 is MDHEN and CDR2 is SYDVKM. The CDR3 coding sequence is TGTGCCAGCAGGGAGACAGGGAATCAGCCCCAGCATTTT. Translated: CASRETGNQPQHF.

CDR3 sequence reads: CASSLSPLRTDTQYF. The CDR3 region has the DNA TGCGCCAGCAGCTTATCTCCCCTGCGGACAGATACGCAGTATTTT. This rearrangement joins TRBV5-1 to TRBJ2-3; unclear D gene. Germline loops: CDR1 SGHRS, CDR2 YFSETQ. With 2 bases removed from V and 3 bases from J, the gap between germline ends came to 13 bases. The CDR3 loop spans 15 amino acids.

The chain is built from TRBV5-6 and TRBJ1-5; 8 nucleotides line up with TRBD1. CDR3 size: 13 residues. Germline CDR1 is SGHDT and CDR2 is YYEEEE. The junction had 6 bases not matched to a gene; V was cut back by 4 bases and J by 9 bases. The CDR3 is CASSQDRERPQHF. The CDR3 nucleotides are TGTGCCAGCAGCCAGGACAGGGAACGGCCCCAGCATTTT.

The chain couples TRBV7-9 to TRBJ2-7; D is perhaps TRBD2 (6 bases). Trimming took off 1 base at V and 0 bases at J, with 10 bases between the two ends. This CDR3 spans 15 amino acids. The germline gives CDR1 SEHNR, CDR2 FQNEAQ (reference sequence). In DNA, the CDR3 is TGTGCCAGCAGCTTAGTCGGGAGAACCTCCTACGAGCAGTACTTC. Translation gives CASSLVGRTSYEQYF.

The chain couples TRBV5-4 to TRBJ2-2; a weak D match, TRBD1 (6 bases). The V gene lost 4 bases and the J gene lost 0 bases, with 13 bases spanning the gap. CDR3 length: 16 residues. In germline, CDR1 is SGHNT, CDR2 YYREEE (reference sequence). The CDR3 protein is CASSPQGYSNTGELFF. CDR3 DNA: TGTGCCAGCAGCCCACAGGGATACTCGAACACCGGGGAGCTGTTTTTT.

The rearrangement uses TRBV2 and TRBJ2-2; 9 nucleotides line up with TRBD1. V lost 1 base and J lost 4; bases outside the gene matches: 4. The CDR3 totals 16 residues. CDR1 is SNHLY and CDR2 is FYNNEI in the germline V gene. The CDR3 loop reads CASSEEQGASTGELFF. The CDR3 coding sequence is TGTGCCAGCAGTGAAGAACAGGGGGCGTCCACCGGGGAGCTGTTTTTT.

The chain has TRBV11-2 and TRBJ1-2, with 8 nucleotides matching TRBD1. The CDR3 runs 16 residues. The V segment lost 0 bases and the J segment 1 base; nucleotides outside the gene matches: 4. CDR1 and CDR2 (germline): SGHAT, FQNNGV. The CDR3 region has the DNA TGTGCCAGCAGCTTAGACCCGACAGGGGTTAACTATGGCTACACCTTC. Residues: CASSLDPTGVNYGYTF.